Below, 21 T cell receptor beta chains from the same sample are listed, as sequenced in a study of regulatory T cells in long-lasting Graves disease. iRepertoire HTBI primers and Arm-PCR of CDR3 regions built TCR beta libraries. TCRdb reprocessed the multiplex PCR reads with MiXCR, giving one entry per CDR3 protein. The table has around 240,000 distinct CDR3 sequences, approximately 18% seen once. Described time point: newly diagnosed GD, antithyroid drugs for less than 3 months. Isolated PBMC RNA provided the starting material for the TCR library. These data also featured in a second study, about T cells in Graves' hyperthyroidism and ophthalmopathy.

The material sequenced was peripheral blood mononuclear cells (PBMCs), taken at new diagnosis, from a patient treated with antithyroid drugs. These receptors were collected from a woman younger than 45 with Graves disease.

At least ten counts were recorded for this clonotype. V usage is TRBV4-1 and J usage is TRBJ1-6; D gene uncertain. The V end was cut by 0 bases, the J end by 7 bases, with 13 bases between. Per germline, CDR1 MGHRA and CDR2 YSYEKL. This CDR3 is 16 amino acids long. The CDR3 DNA is TGCGCCAGCAGCCAAGAGACCGGGGTACGAAATTCACCCCTCCACTTT. It is translated as CASSQETGVRNSPLHF.

Comment on this clonotype: This is likely an artifact of a read error, given a far larger clone one base away. CDR3 protein: CASSLDRLAGNTEAFF. The CDR3 bases are TGTGCCAGCAGCTTAGACAGGCTAGCGGGAAACACTGAAGCTTTCTTT. The chain joins TRBV7-9 to TRBJ1-1, with a possible D match to TRBD1 (5 bases). The germline V and J ends were trimmed by 1 base and 2 bases, with 14 bases remaining between them. CDR3 length: 16 amino acids. Germline V gene sequence: CDR1 SEHNR, CDR2 FQNEAQ (reference sequence).

This clonotype was recorded many times. The rearrangement links TRBV7-8 to TRBJ1-2; a possible D gene is TRBD1 (5 bases). V lost 4 bases to trimming and J lost 8 bases, with 26 bases between them. The CDR3 contains 17 residues. CDR1 is SGHVS, CDR2 FQNEAQ, per germline. CDR3 in DNA: TGTGCCAGCAGCTCGTCCGGGACGGACTTGGATCTAAGGGGCTACACCTTC. Amino acids: CASSSSGTDLDLRGYTF.

This clonotype appeared many times. J is TRBJ2-7 and V is TRBV6-1; D is perhaps TRBD2 (7 bases). The CDR3 sequence is 16 residues long. V lost 5 bases and J lost 0, with 17 bases in between. The germline gives CDR1 MNHNS, CDR2 SASEGT. In DNA, the CDR3 is TGTGCCAGCAGTCCCCCCCGGGGGGCCGGCTCCTACGAGCAGTACTTC. Its protein product is CASSPPRGAGSYEQYF.

The chain couples TRBV7-9 to TRBJ2-7, with TRBD1 as a possible D gene (6 bases). The germline V gene encodes CDR1 SEHNR and CDR2 FQNEAQ (reference sequence). The CDR3 sequence is 13 residues long. The V gene lost 4 bases and the J gene lost 1 base, with 8 bases spanning the gap. For the CDR3, the DNA is TGTGCCAGCAGCTACAGGGATTCCTACGAGCAGTACTTC. The encoded protein is CASSYRDSYEQYF.

In its sample, this clonotype was seen many times. The gene calls are TRBV4-1 and TRBJ1-3, with TRBD1 matching 9 bases. The junction had 5 bases not matched to a gene; V was cut back by 3 bases and J by 2 bases. The CDR3 is 16 residues long. The germline CDR1 and CDR2 sequences are MGHRA and YSYEKL. The CDR3 spells CASSHGNRGPGNTIYF. CDR3 coding DNA: TGCGCCAGCAGCCACGGTAACAGGGGGCCTGGAAACACCATATATTTT.

This clonotype came up a few times. The rearrangement uses TRBV25-1 and TRBJ1-5, with no clear D. With 8 bases removed from V and 0 bases from J, the gap between germline ends came to 14 bases. The germline V gene has CDR1 MGHDK and CDR2 SYGVNS. This CDR3 is built from 15 residues. In DNA, the CDR3 is TGTGCCAGCCCCTCTCGGTTGTATAGCAATCAGCCCCAGCATTTT. It codes for CASPSRLYSNQPQHF. The full variable domain, completed using reference TRBV25-1 and TRBJ1-5, is EADIYQTPRYLVIGTGKKITLECSQTMGHDKMYWYQQDPGMELHLIHYSYGVNSTEKGDLSSESTVSRIRTEHFPLTLESARPSHTSQYLCASPSRLYSNQPQHFGDGTRLSIL.

V and J are TRBV6-2 or TRBV6-3 and TRBJ1-3, with TRBD1 identical over 9 bases. V lost 8 bases to trimming and J lost 4 bases; unmatched junction nucleotides: 6. The germline gives CDR1 MNHEY, CDR2 SVGEGT. The CDR3 contains 14 residues. CDR3 protein: CASHRGQGGNTIYF. As DNA, the CDR3 is TGTGCCAGCCACAGGGGGCAGGGAGGAAACACCATATATTTT.

The chain links TRBV18 to TRBJ1-4; D remains unclear. Germline V gives CDR1 KGHSH, CDR2 LQKENI. This CDR3 comprises 16 residues. Trimming pared 0 bases from V and 0 bases from J, leaving 8 bases between. This chain's CDR3 is CASSPPGSTTNEKLFF. The CDR3 coding sequence is TGTGCCAGCTCACCACCTGGGTCGACAACTAATGAAAAACTGTTTTTT.

This clonotype was observed many times. The chain uses TRBV10-2 and TRBJ1-2, with D possibly TRBD1 on 6 matching bases. Trimming took off 8 bases at V and 4 bases at J, with 20 bases between the two ends. This CDR3 comprises 15 residues. Germline loops: CDR1 WSHSY, CDR2 SAAADI. The CDR3 spells CASYRDISWGYGYTF. The DNA of the CDR3 is TGCGCCAGCTACCGGGACATCTCCTGGGGCTATGGCTACACCTTC.

The V gene is TRBV15, the J gene TRBJ1-4; 7 nucleotides match TRBD1. This CDR3 contains 17 residues. Germline CDR1 LNHNV, CDR2 YYDKDF (reference sequence). J gave up 0 bases and V 7 bases, and 11 bases lay outside the gene matches. The DNA of the CDR3 is TGTGCCACCACCCAGGAGGGGGCCATTGCAACTAATGAAAAACTGTTTTTT. This codes for CATTQEGAIATNEKLFF.

Ten or more counts support this clonotype. V gene TRBV18 combines with J gene TRBJ1-5; possible D gene TRBD1, 6 bases. This CDR3 contains 18 residues. The V gene's germline CDR1 is KGHSH and CDR2 LQKENI. V was trimmed by 0 bases and J by 5 bases, leaving 20 bases between them. Here the CDR3 DNA reads TGTGCCAGCTCACCACCCTCGAGGGGGGAGGGATTCCATCAGCCCCAGCATTTT. This codes for CASSPPSRGEGFHQPQHF.

This clonotype was observed at least ten times. The genes are TRBV12-3 or TRBV12-4 and TRBJ1-5; D is uncertain. The CDR3 is 12 residues long. V was trimmed by 5 bases and J by 4 bases, leaving 6 bases between them. CDR3 nucleotides: TGTGCCAGCAGTCCTACTAATCAGCCCCAGCATTTT. Its protein product is CASSPTNQPQHF.

The table lists this clonotype with many counts. V gene TRBV7-9 combines with J gene TRBJ1-1; possible D gene TRBD1, 5 bases. CDR1 is SEHNR, CDR2 FQNEAQ, per germline (reference sequence). V gave up 1 base and J gave up 4 bases, with 13 bases separating them. The CDR3 runs 15 residues. In DNA, the CDR3 is TGTGCCAGCAGCTTAGAAGGGGTTAGAGGCACTGAAGCTTTCTTT. It encodes CASSLEGVRGTEAFF.

This clonotype came up many times. The chain combines TRBV7-2 with TRBJ2-7; D is perhaps TRBD1 (6 bases). This CDR3 is built from 15 residues. CDR1 and CDR2 from the germline V gene are SGHTA and FQGNSA. The V gene lost 0 bases and the J gene lost 0 bases, with 9 bases spanning the gap. The CDR3 DNA follows: TGTGCCAGCAGCTTAGCTAGGGACATCTCCTACGAGCAGTACTTC. Translating gives CASSLARDISYEQYF.

This clonotype occurred many times. The chain combines TRBV6-1 with TRBJ1-2; D might be TRBD1 (5 bases). V lost 7 bases to trimming and J lost 5 bases, with 14 bases between them. The germline gives CDR1 MNHNS, CDR2 SASEGT. CDR3 length: 13 amino acids. CDR3 residues: CASKQQDAYGYTF. DNA of the CDR3: TGTGCCAGCAAACAACAGGATGCTTATGGCTACACCTTC.

Only a few counts were recorded for this clonotype. The chain uses TRBV7-8 and TRBJ1-3; D remains unclear. Deletions cut 2 bases from V and 3 bases from J, with 8 bases between. The CDR3 contains 14 residues. Germline assignment: CDR1 SGHVS and CDR2 FQNEAQ. CDR3 sequence reads: CASSLTGNGNTIYF. The CDR3 DNA follows: TGTGCCAGCAGCTTAACGGGGAATGGAAACACCATATATTTT.

This clonotype has ten or more counts. The rearrangement joins TRBV11-2 to TRBJ2-7; 11 nucleotides line up with TRBD1. CDR3 length equals 15 residues. The J segment lost 3 bases and the V segment lost 3 bases, leaving 4 bases of the junction unmatched. Looked up from germline, CDR1 is SGHAT and CDR2 is FQNNGV. The CDR3 region is CASSLGQGDFYEQYF. In DNA, the CDR3 is TGTGCCAGCAGCTTGGGACAGGGGGATTTCTACGAGCAGTACTTC.

The table lists this clonotype with many counts. The gene calls are TRBV12-3 or TRBV12-4 and TRBJ2-1; D gene unclear. The CDR3 is made up of 12 amino acids. Trimming shortened V by 1 base and J by 7 bases, and 5 bases separated the two germline ends. This CDR3 reads CASSLEVNEQFF. The CDR3 DNA is TGTGCCAGCAGTTTAGAAGTTAATGAGCAGTTCTTC.

This clonotype has ten or more counts. The chain joins TRBV9 to TRBJ1-1, with 9 bases aligning to TRBD1. The germline gives CDR1 SGDLS, CDR2 YYNGEE. This CDR3 region has 15 residues. J gave up 6 bases and V 2 bases, and 8 bases lay outside the gene matches. CDR3 in DNA: TGTGCCAGCAGCGTGACGGGGACAGGGTATTCTGAAGCTTTCTTT. Translation: CASSVTGTGYSEAFF. The full variable domain, in which reference TRBV9 and TRBJ1-1 provide the parts outside the CDR3, is DSGVTQTPKHLITATGQRVTLRCSPRSGDLSVYWYQQSLDQGLQFLIQYYNGEERAKGNILERFSAQQFPDLHSELNLSSLELGDSALYFCASSVTGTGYSEAFFGQGTRLTVV.

This clonotype showed up many times. The V and J genes are TRBV20-1 and TRBJ2-1; 15 bases match TRBD2. This CDR3 contains 14 residues. Germline V gene sequence: CDR1 DFQATT, CDR2 SNEGSKA (reference sequence). J was trimmed by 9 bases and V by 3 bases; bases with no gene match: 3. The CDR3 sequence is CSARGTSGGSEQFF. The CDR3 coding sequence is TGCAGTGCTAGGGGGACTAGCGGGGGGAGTGAGCAGTTCTTC.